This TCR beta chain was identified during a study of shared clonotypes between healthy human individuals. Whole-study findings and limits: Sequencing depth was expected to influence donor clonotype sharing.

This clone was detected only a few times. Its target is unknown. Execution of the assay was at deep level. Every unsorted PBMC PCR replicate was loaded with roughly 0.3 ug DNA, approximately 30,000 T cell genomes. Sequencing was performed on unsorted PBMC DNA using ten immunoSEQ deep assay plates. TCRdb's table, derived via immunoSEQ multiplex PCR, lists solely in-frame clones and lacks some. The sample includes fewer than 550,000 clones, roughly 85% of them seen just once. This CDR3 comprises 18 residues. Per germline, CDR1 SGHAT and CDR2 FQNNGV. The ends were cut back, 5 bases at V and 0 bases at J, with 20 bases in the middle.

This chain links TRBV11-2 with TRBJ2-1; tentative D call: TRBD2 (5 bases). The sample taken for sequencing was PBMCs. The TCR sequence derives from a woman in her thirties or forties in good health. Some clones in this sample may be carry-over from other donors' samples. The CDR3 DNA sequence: TGTGCCAGCAGCCCCCTGTTGATAGCGTCGAGCTCCTACAATGAGCAGTTCTTC. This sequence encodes CASSPLLIASSSYNEQFF.